This T cell receptor beta chain was sequenced during a study of identical twins. General observations from the study: Weaker excess twin sharing was observed in beta out-of-frame sequences.

Template switching supplied a universal primer site; unique molecular identifiers were carried on the cDNA. TCRdb ran MiXCR on the 5' RACE reads and lists one entry per CDR3 protein. The table lists around 960,000 distinct CDR3 sequences, over 9% of them singletons. Germline loops: CDR1 SQVTM, CDR2 ANQGSEA. CDR3 length: 11 amino acids. V lost 7 bases and J 4 bases, leaving 10 bases between the germline ends. Comment on this clonotype: The antigen is not known.

In addition, the sample was reused for a study of yellow fever vaccine responses in identical twins. According to that study: Twins' T cell vaccine responses reportedly looked partly convergent, partly personalized.

Sequenced input: PBMCs. This receptor was taken from a woman between 18 and 29 years old in good health. V usage is TRBV29-1 and J usage is TRBJ1-1; D is undetermined. The CDR3 DNA reads as TGCAGCGCAGGCGGGAGCACTGAAGCTTTCTTT. Encoded protein: CSAGGSTEAFF.